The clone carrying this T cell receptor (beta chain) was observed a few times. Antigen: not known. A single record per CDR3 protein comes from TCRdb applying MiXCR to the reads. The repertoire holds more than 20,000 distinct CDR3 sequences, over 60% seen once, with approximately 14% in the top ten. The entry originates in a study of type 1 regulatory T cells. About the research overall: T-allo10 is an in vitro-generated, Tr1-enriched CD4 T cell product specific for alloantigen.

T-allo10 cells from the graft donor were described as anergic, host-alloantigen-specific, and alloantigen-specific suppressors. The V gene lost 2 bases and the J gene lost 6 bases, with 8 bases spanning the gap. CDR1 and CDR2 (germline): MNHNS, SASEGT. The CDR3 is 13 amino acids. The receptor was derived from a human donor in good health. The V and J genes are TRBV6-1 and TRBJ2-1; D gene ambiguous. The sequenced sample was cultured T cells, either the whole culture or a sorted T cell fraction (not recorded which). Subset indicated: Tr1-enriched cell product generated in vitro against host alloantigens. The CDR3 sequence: CASSESLPNEQFF. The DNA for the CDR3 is TGTGCCAGCAGTGAAAGCCTCCCCAATGAGCAGTTCTTC.